Presented here are 13 T cell receptor beta chains from one specimen sequenced in a study of CD8+ T cells in alopecia areata. Noted treatment: oral pan-JAK inhibitor, 5-10 mg twice daily. cDNA prepared by RNA extraction and subsequent reverse transcription served as the template for sequencing. Clones were sequenced by immunoSEQ multiplex PCR, and TCRdb holds only the in-frame ones, with some missing. Of about 120,000 clones listed, about 59% are singletons. Sequencing was performed on CD4+ T cells sorted from blood, taken at week 4, from a patient treated with tofacitinib. These receptors were obtained from a human donor with alopecia areata.

J is TRBJ2-1 and V is TRBV28; weak D call: TRBD1 (6 bases). The germline CDR1 and CDR2 sequences are MDHEN and SYDVKM. Trimming removed 5 bases at V and 5 bases at J, with 16 bases between. This CDR3 comprises 15 residues. The chain's CDR3 is CASSPNLQGHNEQFF. The CDR3 DNA is TGTGCCAGCAGTCCGAACCTACAGGGCCACAATGAGCAGTTCTTC.

This clone was counted only a few times. The chain recombines TRBV27 with TRBJ2-6, with D possibly matching TRBD2 (6 bases). The germline V and J ends were trimmed by 10 bases and 1 base, with 17 bases remaining between them. Germline values: CDR1 MNHEY, CDR2 SMNVEV (reference sequence). The CDR3 consists of 16 residues. This chain's CDR3 is CATGRGGYSGANVLTF. In DNA form, the CDR3 reads TGTGCCACCGGACGGGGAGGTTATTCTGGGGCCAACGTCCTGACTTTC.

This clone has just a few counts. This chain uses TRBV29-1 with TRBJ1-4; TRBD1 agrees at 10 bases. Germline lookup yields CDR1 SQVTM and CDR2 ANQGSEA. The CDR3 is 13 residues long. The V gene end was trimmed by 7 bases and the J gene end by 6 bases; junction bases not matched to a gene: 5. Written as DNA, the CDR3 is TGCAGCGCCACCGGGACAGGGGATGAAAAACTGTTTTTT. Protein product: CSATGTGDEKLFF.

V and J are TRBV14 and TRBJ2-5; no reliable D call. The CDR3 has 12 amino acids. In germline, CDR1 is SGHDN, CDR2 FVKESK. V lost 1 base, J lost 4 bases, and 4 bases lay in between. CDR3 in amino acids: CASSQALETQYF. In DNA, the CDR3 is TGTGCCAGCAGCCAAGCCTTAGAGACCCAGTACTTC. Full variable domain (outside the CDR3, taken from reference TRBV14 and TRBJ2-5): EAGVTQFPSHSVIEKGQTVTLRCDPISGHDNLYWYRRVMGKEIKFLLHFVKESKQDESGMPNNRFLAERTGGTYSTLKVQPAELEDSGVYFCASSQALETQYFGPGTRLLVL.

The chain combines TRBV29-1 with TRBJ1-2, with TRBD1 as a possible D gene (5 bases). Trimming shortened V by 6 bases and J by 4 bases, and 9 bases separated the two germline ends. CDR1 is SQVTM, CDR2 ANQGSEA, per germline. This CDR3 spans 11 amino acids. The CDR3 DNA follows: TGCAGCGTCCAAGACAGCTATGGCTACACCTTC. It codes for CSVQDSYGYTF.

This clone has a handful of counts. The rearrangement joins TRBV30 to TRBJ2-7, with a weak D call TRBD2 (6 bases). CDR1 is GTSNPN and CDR2 is SVGIG in the germline V gene (reference sequence). This CDR3 has 14 residues. V was pared by 5 bases and J by 0 bases, with 14 bases between. CDR3: CAWERGGNSYEQYF. The CDR3 DNA reads TGTGCCTGGGAAAGGGGCGGGAACTCCTACGAGCAGTACTTC. Full variable domain (outside the CDR3, taken from reference TRBV30 and TRBJ2-7): SQTIHQWPATLVQPVGSPLSLECTVEGTSNPNLYWYRQAAGRGLQLLFYSVGIGQISSEVPQNLSASRPQDRQFILSSKKLLLSDSGFYLCAWERGGNSYEQYFGPGTRLTVT.

This chain connects TRBV28 to TRBJ2-7; 9 nucleotides line up with TRBD1. The CDR3 consists of 14 residues. V lost 5 bases, J lost 5 bases, and 7 bases stayed unmatched. Germline CDR1 reads MDHEN; CDR2 reads SYDVKM. This CDR3 reads CASSPRDRVNEQYF. The CDR3 DNA reads as TGTGCCAGCAGTCCTCGGGACAGGGTGAACGAGCAGTACTTC.

DNA for the CDR3: TGCAGCGTCCGGCAAAGCCTAGCCAAAAACATTCAGTACTTC. Translating gives CSVRQSLAKNIQYF. This chain connects TRBV29-1 to TRBJ2-4; the D is unclear. CDR1 is SQVTM, CDR2 ANQGSEA, per germline. V was trimmed by 6 bases and J by 0 bases, leaving 12 bases between them. This CDR3 region has 14 residues.

The chain employs TRBV7-2 and TRBJ1-1; no firm D call. Per germline, CDR1 SGHTA and CDR2 FQGNSA. V lost 5 bases, J lost 0 bases, and 10 bases lay in between. The CDR3 totals 14 residues. The CDR3 DNA reads TGTGCCAGCAGCGAGGTGTTCCTGAACACTGAAGCTTTCTTT. This sequence encodes CASSEVFLNTEAFF.

This clone has just a few counts. J is TRBJ2-1 and V is TRBV29-1, with D perhaps TRBD1 (6 bases). Germline V gene lookup returns CDR1 SQVTM and CDR2 ANQGSEA. This CDR3 has 14 residues. Trimming stripped 7 bases from V and 4 bases from J, with 17 bases between. Here the CDR3 reads CSGKEGGSYNEQFF. The CDR3 region has the DNA TGCAGCGGTAAGGAAGGGGGTTCGTACAATGAGCAGTTCTTC.

This clone is a singleton in its sample. The V and J genes are TRBV30 and TRBJ1-5, with D unresolved. V lost 2 bases and J 6 bases, leaving 14 bases between the germline ends. The CDR3 runs 14 residues. The germline V gene encodes CDR1 GTSNPN and CDR2 SVGIG (reference sequence). The CDR3 bases are TGTGCCTGGAGTCCATTCTTAGGGAGTCAGCCCCAGCATTTT. Protein: CAWSPFLGSQPQHF.

The chain uses TRBV30 and TRBJ1-1, with D possibly matching TRBD1 (5 bases). CDR3 length equals 13 residues. V gave up 3 bases and J gave up 0 bases, with 8 bases separating them. Per germline, CDR1 GTSNPN and CDR2 SVGIG (reference sequence). Here the CDR3 reads CAWSLGVNTEAFF. In DNA, the CDR3 is TGTGCCTGGAGCTTGGGGGTGAACACTGAAGCTTTCTTT.

The chain employs TRBV28 and TRBJ2-7; TRBD2 matches at 8 bases. V lost 4 bases, J lost 9 bases, and 5 bases stayed unmatched. Germline-derived CDR1 and CDR2 are MDHEN and SYDVKM. CDR3 length: 12 amino acids. This CDR3 is CASSSGGVGQYF. The CDR3 DNA reads TGTGCCAGCAGTTCCGGGGGGGTCGGGCAGTACTTC.